This T cell receptor (beta chain) is from a study of T cell clonotyping in hematopoietic cell transplantation. Profiled with immunoSEQ multiplex PCR; TCRdb holds only in-frame clones, not every one. The table shows around 6,200 clones, with around nine tenths occurring only once. Study-wide results and caveats: After transplant, recipient diversity fell while pathologically expanded clonotypes grew through day 180. Few recipient clonotypes overlapped donors; over 95% were de novo at given depth. CD4 and CD8 repertoire contributions could not be separated without sorting. Higher Inverse Simpson Index values in graft donor and pretransplant recipient predicted broader posttransplant TCR diversity.

Germline lookup yields CDR1 SGHTA and CDR2 FQGNSA. The CDR3 consists of 16 residues. V was pared by 2 bases and J by 2 bases, with 8 bases of the junction left unmatched. About this clone itself: Its target is unknown.

This TCR came from a female patient in her thirties or forties who had an allogeneic stem cell transplant from a related donor, so the T cells may come from the graft donor. Some clones in this sample may be carry-over from other donors' samples. Sequences were derived from peripheral blood mononuclear cells, sampled 100 days after allogeneic stem cell transplant. The chain joins TRBV7-2 to TRBJ2-7; 8 bases are a match to TRBD2. CDR3 coding DNA: TGTGCCAGCAGCTTATACGCCGGGACTAGAGCCTACGAGCAGTACTTC. Protein product: CASSLYAGTRAYEQYF.